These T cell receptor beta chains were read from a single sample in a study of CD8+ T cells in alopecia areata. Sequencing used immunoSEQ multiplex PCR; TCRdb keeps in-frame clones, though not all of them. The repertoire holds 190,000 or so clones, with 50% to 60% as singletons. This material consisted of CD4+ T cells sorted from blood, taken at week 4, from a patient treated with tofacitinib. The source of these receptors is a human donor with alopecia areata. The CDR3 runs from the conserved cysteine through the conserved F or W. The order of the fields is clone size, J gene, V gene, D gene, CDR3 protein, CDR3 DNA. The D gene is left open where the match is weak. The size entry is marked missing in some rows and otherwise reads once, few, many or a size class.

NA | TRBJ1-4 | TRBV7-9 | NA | CASSLSPDEKLFF | TGTGCCAGCAGCTTATCGCCAGATGAAAAACTGTTTTTT
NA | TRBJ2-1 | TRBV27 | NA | CASTTVQYNEQFF | TGTGCCAGCACGACGGTCCAATACAATGAGCAGTTCTTC
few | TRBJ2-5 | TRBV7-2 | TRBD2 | CASSLFRGGHETQYF | TGTGCCAGCAGCTTATTTCGGGGGGGCCACGAGACCCAGTACTTC
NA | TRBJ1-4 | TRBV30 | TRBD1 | CAWSRTGEKLFF | TGTGCCTGGAGTCGGACAGGGGAAAAACTGTTTTTT
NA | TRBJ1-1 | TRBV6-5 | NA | CASSYLPPDSEAFF | TGTGCCAGCAGTTACTTGCCTCCCGACAGTGAAGCTTTCTTT
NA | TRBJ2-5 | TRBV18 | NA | CASSPPNAFGGPETQYF | TGTGCCAGCTCACCACCGAATGCGTTCGGGGGGCCGGAGACCCAGTACTTC
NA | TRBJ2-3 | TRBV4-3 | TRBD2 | CASSPSGGRRGTDTQYF | TGCGCCAGCAGCCCCTCGGGGGGACGAAGGGGCACAGATACGCAGTATTTT
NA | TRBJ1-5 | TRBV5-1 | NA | CASSLAGAPDQPQHF | TGCGCCAGCAGCTTGGCGGGGGCGCCGGATCAGCCCCAGCATTTT
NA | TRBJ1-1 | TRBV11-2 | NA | CASSLEIEAFF | TGTGCCAGCAGCTTAGAGATTGAAGCTTTCTTT
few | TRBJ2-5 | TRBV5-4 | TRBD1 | CASSLGGQGQETQYF | TGTGCCAGCAGCTTGGGGGGACAGGGACAAGAGACCCAGTACTTC
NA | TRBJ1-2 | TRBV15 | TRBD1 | CATSRPGQGTNYGYTF | TGTGCCACCAGCAGACCAGGACAGGGGACCAACTATGGCTACACCTTC
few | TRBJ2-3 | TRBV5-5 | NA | CASSTGPGTDTQYF | TGTGCCAGCAGCACGGGACCCGGCACAGATACGCAGTATTTT
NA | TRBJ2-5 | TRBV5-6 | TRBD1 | CASSLAGTGGSLKETQYF | TGTGCCAGCAGCTTGGCGGGGACAGGGGGCAGTCTAAAAGAGACCCAGTACTTC
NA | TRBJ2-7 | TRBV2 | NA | CASSEFRGRDEQYF | TGTGCCAGCAGTGAGTTCAGGGGCCGGGACGAGCAGTACTTC
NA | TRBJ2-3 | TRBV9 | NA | CASSVSQGRTDTQYF | TGTGCCAGCAGCGTAAGTCAGGGGAGAACAGATACGCAGTATTTT
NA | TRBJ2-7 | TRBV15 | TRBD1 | CATSSRDSSYEQYF | TGTGCCACCAGCAGCCGGGACAGCTCCTACGAGCAGTACTTC
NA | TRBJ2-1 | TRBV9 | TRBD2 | CASSVRIGLAGNNEQFF | TGTGCCAGCAGCGTAAGGATCGGACTAGCGGGTAACAATGAGCAGTTCTTC
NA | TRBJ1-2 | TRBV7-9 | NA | CASSLAPQEYGYTF | TGTGCCAGCAGCTTAGCGCCCCAGGAGTATGGCTACACCTTC
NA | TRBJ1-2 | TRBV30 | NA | CAWTVDPWGYEDYGYTF | TGTGCCTGGACCGTAGATCCGTGGGGGTATGAAGACTATGGCTACACCTTC
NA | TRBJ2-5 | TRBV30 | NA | CAWSVLSGQQETQYF | TGTGCCTGGAGTGTCCTTTCGGGGCAACAAGAGACCCAGTACTTC
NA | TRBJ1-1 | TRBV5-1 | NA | CASRSAGEDTEAFF | TGCGCCAGCAGATCCGCGGGGGAAGACACTGAAGCTTTCTTT
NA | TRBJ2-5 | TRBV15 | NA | CATSRDGGPKETQYF | TGTGCCACCAGCAGAGATGGGGGGCCGAAGGAGACCCAGTACTTC
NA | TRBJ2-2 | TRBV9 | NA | CASSALQGARDGELFF | TGTGCCAGCAGCGCCCTACAGGGAGCAAGGGACGGGGAGCTGTTTTTT
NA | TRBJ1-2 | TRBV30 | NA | CAWKRLRQGSDGYTF | TGTGCCTGGAAACGACTTAGGCAGGGTTCAGATGGCTACACCTTC
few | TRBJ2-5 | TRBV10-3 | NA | CAISQRNQETQYF | TGTGCCATCAGTCAGCGCAACCAAGAGACCCAGTACTTC
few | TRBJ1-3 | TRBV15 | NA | CATSRDDGGTGNTIYF | TGTGCCACCAGCAGAGATGACGGGGGTACTGGAAACACCATATATTTT
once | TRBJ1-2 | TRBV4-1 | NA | CASSQDRGRTYTF | TGCGCCAGCAGCCAAGATAGAGGGAGAACGTACACCTTC
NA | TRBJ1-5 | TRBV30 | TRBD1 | CAWSFRDSDNQPQHF | TGTGCCTGGAGCTTCCGGGACAGTGACAATCAGCCCCAGCATTTT
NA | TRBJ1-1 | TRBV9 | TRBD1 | CASSVTGGASVGTEAFF | TGTGCCAGCAGCGTGACAGGGGGCGCGAGTGTGGGCACTGAAGCTTTCTTT
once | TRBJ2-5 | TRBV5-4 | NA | CASSPPIQRSQETQYF | TGTGCCAGCAGCCCTCCCATCCAGCGATCCCAAGAGACCCAGTACTTC
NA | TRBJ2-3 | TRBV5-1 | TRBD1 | CASRNRDRADTQYF | TGCGCCAGCAGGAACCGGGACAGGGCAGATACGCAGTATTTT
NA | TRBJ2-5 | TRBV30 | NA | CAWSHYPFRDEETQYF | TGTGCCTGGAGTCACTACCCATTCCGAGACGAAGAGACCCAGTACTTC
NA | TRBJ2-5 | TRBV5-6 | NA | CASSFGTTEETQYF | TGTGCCAGCAGCTTCGGGACAACGGAAGAGACCCAGTACTTC
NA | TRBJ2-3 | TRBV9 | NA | CASSPGTTDTQYF | TGTGCCAGCAGCCCCGGGACCACAGATACGCAGTATTTT
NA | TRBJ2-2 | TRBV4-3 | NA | CASSQDGTVTGELFF | TGCGCCAGCAGCCAAGATGGGACCGTCACCGGGGAGCTGTTTTTT
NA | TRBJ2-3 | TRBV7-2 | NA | CASSLGYSTDTQYF | TGTGCCAGCAGCTTAGGGTACAGCACAGATACGCAGTATTTT
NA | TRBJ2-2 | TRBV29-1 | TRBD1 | CSVEDRQGAGELFF | TGCAGCGTTGAAGATAGACAGGGAGCCGGGGAGCTGTTTTTT
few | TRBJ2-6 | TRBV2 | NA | CASSAGTGANVLTF | TGTGCCAGCAGTGCAGGGACTGGGGCCAACGTCCTGACTTTC
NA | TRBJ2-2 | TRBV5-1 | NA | CASSLGRGTGELFF | TGCGCCAGCAGCTTGGGCCGAGGCACCGGGGAGCTGTTTTTT
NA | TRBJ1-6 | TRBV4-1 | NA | CASSQERQYNSPLHF | TGCGCCAGCAGCCAAGAACGGCAGTATAATTCACCCCTCCACTTT
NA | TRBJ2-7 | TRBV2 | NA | CASSTFYEQYF | TGTGCCAGCTCCACTTTCTACGAGCAGTACTTC
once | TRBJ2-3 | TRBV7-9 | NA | CASRPGRSTDTQYF | TGTGCCAGCAGGCCGGGACGTAGCACAGATACGCAGTATTTT
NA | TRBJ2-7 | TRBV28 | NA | CAATGVGGTYEQYF | TGTGCCGCAACCGGCGTGGGCGGGACCTACGAGCAGTACTTC
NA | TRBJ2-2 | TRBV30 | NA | CAWSPTWGTGELFF | TGTGCCTGGAGTCCGACCTGGGGCACCGGGGAGCTGTTTTTT
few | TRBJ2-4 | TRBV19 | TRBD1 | CASSIPSTGTDIQYF | TGTGCCAGTAGTATCCCCTCGACAGGGACGGACATTCAGTACTTC
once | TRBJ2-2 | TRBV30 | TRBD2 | CAWAGLAGGTGELFF | TGTGCCTGGGCCGGACTAGCTGGGGGCACCGGGGAGCTGTTTTTT
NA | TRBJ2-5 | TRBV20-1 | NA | CSASLSRTQYF | TGCAGTGCTAGTTTGTCGAGGACCCAGTACTTC
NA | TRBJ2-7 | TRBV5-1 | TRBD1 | CASSGGDRVSYEQYF | TGCGCCAGCAGTGGTGGTGACAGGGTCTCCTACGAGCAGTACTTC
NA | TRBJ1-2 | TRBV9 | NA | CASSPGLHGGLRGYTF | TGTGCCAGCAGCCCAGGGTTGCATGGAGGTTTACGCGGCTACACCTTC
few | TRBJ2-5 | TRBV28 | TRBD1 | CASPPRDRWYQETQYF | TGTGCCAGCCCACCCCGGGACAGGTGGTACCAAGAGACCCAGTACTTC